Detailed here is one T cell receptor (beta chain). This clonotype turned up a few times. No antigen is known for it. Qualities for individual bases were not recorded, and no much larger clone is one base off. The data were obtained in a study of T cells in Graves' hyperthyroidism and ophthalmopathy (dated by TCRdb to the late 2010s). Turning to the overall study: Peripheral blood samples were taken at initial diagnosis, before any treatment was given. The paper describes TCR Vbeta CDR3 sequencing of some 130 peripheral blood samples, made up of some 40 ophthalmopathy patients, 70 to 75 hyperthyroidism patients and approximately 17 progressor patients. An independent validation cohort of fewer than 20 hyperthyroidism patients and about 16 patients who later progressed to ophthalmopathy tested prospective prediction of ophthalmopathy. In over five Graves' hyperthyroidism patients, the study also compared T-cell repertoires from thyroid tissue with T-cell repertoires from blood. The roughly 94 discovery patients were randomly split 7:3 into training and test sets. After blood sampling, hyperthyroidism patients were treated with methimazole at a starting dose of 30 mg daily, and ophthalmopathy patients were treated with high-dose intravenous methylprednisolone. A discovery cohort of around 98 patients, about 43 with Graves' ophthalmopathy and fewer than 65 with stable Graves' hyperthyroidism, was used to find distinguishing TCR V-J signatures. The research as a whole found: A model built on a 13 V-J signature distinguished ophthalmopathy from stable hyperthyroidism, reaching around 90% sensitivity and under 84% specificity in cross-validation and 80%/75% in testing. During validation, the model predicted progression to ophthalmopathy a median of approximately six months ahead of onset, with roughly 65% sensitivity and 72% to 80% specificity. No statistical method was used to set the sample size in advance, and investigators knew the group allocation. Most expanded thyroid clonotypes (frequency above 0.001) were also detected in blood, a finding suggesting that blood repertoires may reflect thyroid immune responses.

TCR beta CDR3 regions were amplified from RNA transcripts. The first round of RT-PCR for the TCR CDR3 was performed with the HTBI primer set and the Qiagen OneStep RT-PCR kit. The libraries were constructed in a second round of multiplex PCR and then size-selected and purified. Paired-end sequencing of the libraries was performed with 100 bp reads on an Illumina HiSeq2000. The authors processed their data as follows. SOAPnuke was used to process the raw data, throwing out any read that contained adapters or uncalled bases, had a mean Phred below 15, or lacked an exact constant-primer or identifier match. COPE v1.2.5 was used to merge high-quality paired reads, and clonotypes were defined as unique nucleotide sequences. Clonotypes were aligned to IMGT TRBV, TRBD and TRBJ reference segments using MiTCR v1.1. Analysis was restricted to V-J combinations with a frequency above 0.0001, which covered roughly 99% of repertoires. A TCS score was defined as the ratio of F50 (clonal expansion) to E x V (chaos), with BLOSUM62-based TCRdist applied between CDR3 peptides within each V-J. Welch's t-statistics and random forest reduced 500 to 550 V-J features to 13, which were used in a naive Bayes classifier (R e1071). Starting from the raw public reads, TCRdb applied fastp trimming at Q25, assembled clones with MiXCR and retained in-frame beta chains. Records with the same CDR3 protein are collapsed into one entry carrying the most frequent genes and DNA. The V and J calls were determined by TCRdb, not by the authors. The sample contains about 640,000 distinct CDR3 sequences, around 21% of them found a single time. The leading ten clones occupy about 35% of the sample.

In the ophthalmopathy patients, disease was moderately to severely active, with a Clinical Activity Score of 3 or more, a NOSPECS grade of 4 or more, and a duration of less than 3 months. Patients with uncontrolled infections, other autoimmune diseases, pregnancy or lactation were excluded. Diagnoses relied on clinical symptoms, serum thyroxine and TRAb, thyroid ultrasound and orbital computed tomography. Ficoll-Paque density gradient centrifugation was used to isolate PBMCs from 8.5 to 10 ml of fresh peripheral blood. Trizol reagent was used to extract total RNA, and RNA quality was then checked on an Agilent 2100 Bioanalyzer. CDR1 SEHNR and CDR2 FQNEAQ are derived from the germline V gene (reference sequence). V is shortened by 1 base, J by 7 bases, and the region joining them spans 10 bases. The CDR3 runs 13 residues from the cysteine to the phenylalanine. Only the CDR3 part of the read is kept: 39 bases, read in frame from the first base.

Recombination linked TRBV7-9 to TRBJ2-5; the D gene is possibly TRBD1, with 6 bases matching. The receptor was isolated from a man aged 30 to 45 with Graves' ophthalmopathy. Sample: blood. The DNA reads as follows: TGTGCCAGCAGCTTAGTTAGGGGGAGGACCCAGTACTTC. Its protein reads: CASSLVRGRTQYF.